This T cell receptor beta chain was sequenced for a study of blood T cells in healthy people across ages. Overall study context: Capturing about one barcoded beta molecule per two T cells was achieved by template switching.

From germline, CDR1 is SNHLY and CDR2 FYNNEI. CDR3 size: 13 residues. This clonotype was counted only a few times. Researchers report isolating at least 7 million PBMCs per sample. A second PCR of 7 to 11 cycles used a sample-barcoded 5' primer and a J-beta primer mix. Carrying 12 random nucleotides, a template-switch adaptor labeled each individual cDNA molecule. TCRdb re-called the 5' RACE reads with MiXCR, one entry per CDR3 protein. The sample lists 450,000 to 600,000 distinct CDR3 sequences, about 27% seen once, with approximately 3.6% in the top ten. The same specimen was also included in a second study, on T cells of mothers and their children. From that report: Samples were provided by three healthy Caucasian mothers and their six children.

Sequencing input: blood. The V and J genes are TRBV2 and TRBJ2-7; D is ambiguous. Matching the DNA end better, TRBJ2-5 makes the J call doubtful. The receptor was isolated from a boy younger than 10 in good health. CDR3 region: CASSGYLRETQYF. CDR3 nucleotide sequence: TGTGCCAGCAGTGGGTATCTGAGGGAGACCCAGTACTTC.